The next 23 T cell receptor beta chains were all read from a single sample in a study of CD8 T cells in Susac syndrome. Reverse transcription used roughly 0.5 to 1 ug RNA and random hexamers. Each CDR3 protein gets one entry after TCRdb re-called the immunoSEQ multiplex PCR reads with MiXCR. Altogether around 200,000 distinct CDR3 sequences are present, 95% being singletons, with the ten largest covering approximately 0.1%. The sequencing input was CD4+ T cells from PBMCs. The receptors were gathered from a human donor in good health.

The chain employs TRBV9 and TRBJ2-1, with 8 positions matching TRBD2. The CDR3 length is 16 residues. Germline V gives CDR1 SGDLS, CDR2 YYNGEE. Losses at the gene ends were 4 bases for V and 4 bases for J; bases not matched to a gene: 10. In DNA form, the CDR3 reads TGTGCCAGCAGCCCCCGCGGGCGGGAGGTTTACAATGAGCAGTTCTTC. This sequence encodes CASSPRGREVYNEQFF.

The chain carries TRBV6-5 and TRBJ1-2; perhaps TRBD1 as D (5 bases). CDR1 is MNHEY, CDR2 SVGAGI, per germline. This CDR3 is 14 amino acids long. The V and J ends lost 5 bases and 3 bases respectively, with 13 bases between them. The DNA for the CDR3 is TGTGCCAGCAGTGCTGACAGACAACACTATGGCTACACCTTC. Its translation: CASSADRQHYGYTF.

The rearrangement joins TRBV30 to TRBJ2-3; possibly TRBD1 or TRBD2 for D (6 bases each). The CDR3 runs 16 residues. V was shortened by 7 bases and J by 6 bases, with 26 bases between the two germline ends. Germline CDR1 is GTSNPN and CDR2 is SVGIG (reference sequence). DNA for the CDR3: TGTGCCTTCAACTGGGGTATCGGGGGCATCGGGGATACGCAGTATTTT. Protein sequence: CAFNWGIGGIGDTQYF.

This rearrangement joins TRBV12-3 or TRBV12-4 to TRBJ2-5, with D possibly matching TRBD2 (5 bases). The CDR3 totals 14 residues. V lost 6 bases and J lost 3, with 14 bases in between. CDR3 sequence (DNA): TGTGCCAGCAGCCGTAGGACTGTCAAAGAGACCCAGTACTTC. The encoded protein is CASSRRTVKETQYF.

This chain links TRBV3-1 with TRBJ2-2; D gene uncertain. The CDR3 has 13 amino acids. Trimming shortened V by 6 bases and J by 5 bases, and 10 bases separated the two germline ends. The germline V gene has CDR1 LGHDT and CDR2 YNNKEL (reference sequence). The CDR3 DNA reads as TGTGCCAGCAGTCGCCTAGAGACCGGGGAGCTGTTTTTT. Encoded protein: CASSRLETGELFF. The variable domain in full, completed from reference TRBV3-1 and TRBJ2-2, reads DTAVSQTPKYLVTQMGNDKSIKCEQNLGHDTMYWYKQDSKKFLKIMFSYNNKELIINETVPNRFSPKSPDKAHLNLHINSLELGDSAVYFCASSRLETGELFFGEGSRLTVL.

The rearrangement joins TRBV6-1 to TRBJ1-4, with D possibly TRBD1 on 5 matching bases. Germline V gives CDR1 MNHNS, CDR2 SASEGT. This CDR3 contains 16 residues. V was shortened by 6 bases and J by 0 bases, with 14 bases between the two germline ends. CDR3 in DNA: TGTGCCAGCAGCGACAGACCGATTTCAACTAATGAAAAACTGTTTTTT. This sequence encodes CASSDRPISTNEKLFF.

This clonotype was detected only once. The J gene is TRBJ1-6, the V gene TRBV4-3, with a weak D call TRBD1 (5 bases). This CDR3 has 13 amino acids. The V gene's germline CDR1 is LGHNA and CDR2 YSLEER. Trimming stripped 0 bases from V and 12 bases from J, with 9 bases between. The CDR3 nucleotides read TGCGCCAGCAGCCAAGATCGGGGCATACCCCTCCACTTT. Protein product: CASSQDRGIPLHF.

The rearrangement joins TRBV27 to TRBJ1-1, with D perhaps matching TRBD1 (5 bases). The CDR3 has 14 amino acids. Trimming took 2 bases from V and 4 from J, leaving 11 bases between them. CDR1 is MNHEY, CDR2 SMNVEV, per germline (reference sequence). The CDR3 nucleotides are TGTGCCAGCAGTTTAAGGAGGGGAACCACTGAAGCTTTCTTT. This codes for CASSLRRGTTEAFF.

CDR3 in DNA: TGTGCCAGCAGCCAGGGACAGTCTGGCTACACCTTC. This sequence encodes CASSQGQSGYTF. This sequence joins TRBV6-5 and TRBJ1-2, with 7 bases lining up with TRBD1. V was clipped by 6 bases and J by 7 bases; unmatched bases: 5. CDR1 MNHEY and CDR2 SVGAGI come from the germline V gene. CDR3 length: 12 residues.

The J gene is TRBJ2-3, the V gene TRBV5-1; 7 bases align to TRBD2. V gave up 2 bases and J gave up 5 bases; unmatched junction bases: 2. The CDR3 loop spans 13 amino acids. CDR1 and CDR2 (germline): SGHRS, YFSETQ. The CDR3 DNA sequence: TGCGCCAGCAGCTTTGCGGGAGTAGATACGCAGTATTTT. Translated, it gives CASSFAGVDTQYF.

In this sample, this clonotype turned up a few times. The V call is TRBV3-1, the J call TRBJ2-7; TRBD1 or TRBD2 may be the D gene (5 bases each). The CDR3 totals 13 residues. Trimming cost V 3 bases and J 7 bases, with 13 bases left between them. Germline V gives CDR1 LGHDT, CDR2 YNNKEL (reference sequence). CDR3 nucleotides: TGTGCCAGCAGCCATTCAGGGCGAGGGGAGCAGTACGTC. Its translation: CASSHSGRGEQYV.

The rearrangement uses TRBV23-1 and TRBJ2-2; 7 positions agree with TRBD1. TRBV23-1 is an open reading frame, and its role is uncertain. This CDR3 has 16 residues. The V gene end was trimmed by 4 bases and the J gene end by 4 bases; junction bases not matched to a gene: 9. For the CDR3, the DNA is TGCGCCAGCAGTCCTCCGGGACAGCCAGCCACCGGGGAGCTGTTTTTT. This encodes CASSPPGQPATGELFF.

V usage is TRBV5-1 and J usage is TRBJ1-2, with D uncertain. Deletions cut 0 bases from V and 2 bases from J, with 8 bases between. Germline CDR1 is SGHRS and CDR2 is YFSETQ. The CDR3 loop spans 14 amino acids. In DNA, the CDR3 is TGCGCCAGCAGCTTGGATGAGTTAAACTATGGCTACACCTTC. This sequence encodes CASSLDELNYGYTF.

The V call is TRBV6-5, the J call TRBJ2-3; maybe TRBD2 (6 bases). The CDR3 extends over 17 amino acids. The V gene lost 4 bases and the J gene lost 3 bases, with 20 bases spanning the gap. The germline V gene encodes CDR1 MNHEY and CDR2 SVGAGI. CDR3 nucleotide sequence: TGTGCCAGCAGTTCCGGAAAGGTCCGGGGGAGTACAGATACGCAGTATTTT. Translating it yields CASSSGKVRGSTDTQYF.

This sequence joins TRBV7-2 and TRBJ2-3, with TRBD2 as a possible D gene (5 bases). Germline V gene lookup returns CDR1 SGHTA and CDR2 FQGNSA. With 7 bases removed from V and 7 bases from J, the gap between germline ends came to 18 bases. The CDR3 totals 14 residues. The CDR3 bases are TGTGCCAGCAACGCAGGTTCGGGAAGGAATACGCAGTATTTT. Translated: CASNAGSGRNTQYF. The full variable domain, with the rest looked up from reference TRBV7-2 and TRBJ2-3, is GAGVSQSPSNKVTEKGKDVELRCDPISGHTALYWYRQSLGQGLEFLIYFQGNSAPDKSGLPSDRFSAERTGGSVSTLTIQRTQQEDSAVYLCASNAGSGRNTQYFGPGTRLTVL.

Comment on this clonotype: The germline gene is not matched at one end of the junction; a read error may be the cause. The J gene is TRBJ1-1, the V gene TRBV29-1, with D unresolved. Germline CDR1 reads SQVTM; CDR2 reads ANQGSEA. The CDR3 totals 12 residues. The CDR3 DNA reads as TGCAGCGTTGAAGCGGCCCCGCTTTATTCCTCCTTT. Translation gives CSVEAAPLYSSF.

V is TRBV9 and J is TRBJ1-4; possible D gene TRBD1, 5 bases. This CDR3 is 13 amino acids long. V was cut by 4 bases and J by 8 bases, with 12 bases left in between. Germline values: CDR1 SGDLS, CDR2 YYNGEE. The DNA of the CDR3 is TGTGCCAGCAGCCCCAGGCAGGGCGAAAAACTGTTTTTT. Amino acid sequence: CASSPRQGEKLFF.

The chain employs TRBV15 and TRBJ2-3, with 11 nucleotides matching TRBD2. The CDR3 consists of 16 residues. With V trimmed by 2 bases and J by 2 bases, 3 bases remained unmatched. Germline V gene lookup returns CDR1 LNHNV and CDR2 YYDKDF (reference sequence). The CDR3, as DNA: TGTGCCACCAGCAGAAGACTAGCGGGATACACAGATACGCAGTATTTT. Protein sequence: CATSRRLAGYTDTQYF.

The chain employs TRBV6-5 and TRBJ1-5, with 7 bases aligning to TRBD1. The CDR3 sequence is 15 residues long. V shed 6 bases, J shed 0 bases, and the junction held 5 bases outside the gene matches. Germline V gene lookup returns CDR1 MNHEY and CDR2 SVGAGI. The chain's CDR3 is CASRPGTDSNQPQHF. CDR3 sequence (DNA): TGTGCCAGCAGGCCCGGGACAGATAGCAATCAGCCCCAGCATTTT.

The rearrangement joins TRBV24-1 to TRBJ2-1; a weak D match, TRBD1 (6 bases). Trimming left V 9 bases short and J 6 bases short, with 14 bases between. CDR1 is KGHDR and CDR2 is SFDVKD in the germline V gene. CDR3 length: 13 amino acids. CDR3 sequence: CATWDTSSNEQFF. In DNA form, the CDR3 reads TGTGCCACCTGGGACACATCCAGCAATGAGCAGTTCTTC.

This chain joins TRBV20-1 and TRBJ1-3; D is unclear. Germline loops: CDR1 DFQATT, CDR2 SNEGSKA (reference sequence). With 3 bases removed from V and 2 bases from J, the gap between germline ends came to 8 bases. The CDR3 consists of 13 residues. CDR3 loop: CSASSGAGNTIYF. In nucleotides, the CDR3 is TGCAGTGCTAGTTCCGGGGCTGGAAACACCATATATTTT.

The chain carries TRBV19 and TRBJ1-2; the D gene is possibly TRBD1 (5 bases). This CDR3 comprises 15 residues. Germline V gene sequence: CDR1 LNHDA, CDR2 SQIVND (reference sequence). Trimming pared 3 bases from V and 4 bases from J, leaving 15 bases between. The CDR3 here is CASSIRPMDTYGYTF. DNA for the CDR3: TGTGCCAGTAGTATTAGGCCCATGGACACCTATGGCTACACCTTC.

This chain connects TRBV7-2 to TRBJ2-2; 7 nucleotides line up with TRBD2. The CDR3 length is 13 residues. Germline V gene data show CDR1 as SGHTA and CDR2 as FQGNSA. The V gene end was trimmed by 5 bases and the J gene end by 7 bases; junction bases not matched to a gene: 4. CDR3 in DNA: TGTGCCAGCAGCCCGACTAGCCTCGGGGAGCTGTTTTTT. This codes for CASSPTSLGELFF.